A selection of T cell receptor beta chains follows, all from one sample in a study of CD8+ T cells in alopecia areata. Generated by immunoSEQ multiplex PCR, the TCRdb table keeps only in-frame clones and is missing some. Among about 74,000 clones listed, around 29% were seen once. Material: CD8+ T cells sorted from blood, obtained at week 4, from a patient treated with tofacitinib. These receptors originate from a human donor with alopecia areata. CDR3s include the opening cysteine and the closing phenylalanine or tryptophan. Each record gives: clone size, V gene, J gene, D gene, CDR3 protein, CDR3 DNA. The D gene is left open where the match is weak. Clone size is given for some rows only: seen once, a few or many times, or a class if the clone is expanded.

>few|TRBV6-1|TRBJ2-5|.
CASSDSKAGPETQYF
TGTGCCAGCAGCGACTCTAAGGCAGGGCCGGAGACCCAGTACTTC
>.|TRBV30|TRBJ2-1|.
CAWAGDEQFF
TGTGCCTGGGCTGGCGATGAGCAGTTCTTC
>.|TRBV7-6|TRBJ1-5|.
CASSLGVGGQPQHF
TGTGCCAGCAGCTTAGGGGTAGGGGGTCAGCCCCAGCATTTT
>few|TRBV29-1|TRBJ2-5|.
CSVEWETQYF
TGCAGCGTTGAATGGGAGACCCAGTACTTC
>few|TRBV7-9|TRBJ2-7|TRBD1
CASSSTGATYEQYF
TGTGCCAGCAGTTCGACAGGGGCGACCTACGAGCAGTACTTC
>.|TRBV29-1|TRBJ2-7|.
CSVVDERNAEQYF
TGCAGCGTTGTTGACGAAAGGAACGCCGAGCAGTACTTC
>medium-sized|TRBV11-1|TRBJ2-1|.
CASSSMSEQFF
TGTGCCAGCAGCTCAATGAGTGAGCAGTTCTTC
>few|TRBV19|TRBJ1-1|.
CASRGSTNTEAFF
TGTGCCAGCAGGGGTTCGACGAACACTGAAGCTTTCTTT
>.|TRBV9|TRBJ2-3|.
CASSVDTDTQYF
TGTGCCAGCAGCGTGGACACAGATACGCAGTATTTT
>.|TRBV5-1|TRBJ2-1|.
CASSLGGEEQFF
TGCGCCAGCAGCTTGGGGGGCGAGGAGCAGTTCTTC
>few|TRBV4-1|TRBJ2-2|.
CASSRRTTGELFF
TGCGCCAGCAGCCGGCGAACCACCGGGGAGCTGTTTTTT
>.|TRBV4-3|TRBJ2-7|.
CASSQVTQGGYEQYF
TGCGCCAGCAGCCAAGTAACTCAGGGTGGCTACGAGCAGTACTTC
>few|TRBV29-1|TRBJ2-7|.
CSVRTDYSYEQYF
TGCAGCGTTCGGACAGACTACTCCTACGAGCAGTACTTC
>few|TRBV29-1|TRBJ1-2|.
CSVAEILNYGYTF
TGCAGCGTTGCTGAGATCCTGAACTATGGCTACACCTTC
>few|TRBV4-1|TRBJ2-7|.
CASSQEHEQYF
TGCGCCAGCAGCCAAGAGCACGAGCAGTACTTC
>few|TRBV29-1|TRBJ2-1|TRBD2
CSIYSGRARNEQFF
TGCAGCATCTATAGCGGGAGGGCCCGGAATGAGCAGTTCTTC
>.|TRBV27|TRBJ1-2|.
CASSPGDEGYGYTF
TGTGCCAGCAGCCCAGGGGACGAGGGCTATGGCTACACCTTC
>.|TRBV29-1|TRBJ2-7|TRBD1
CSVQQGYYEQYF
TGCAGCGTTCAACAGGGGTACTACGAGCAGTACTTC
>few|TRBV29-1|TRBJ2-7|TRBD1
CSVGQGAVEQYF
TGCAGCGTTGGACAGGGGGCGGTCGAGCAGTACTTC
>once|TRBV29-1|TRBJ2-6|.
CSFGLPCSGANVLTF
TGCAGCTTTGGGCTTCCTTGCTCTGGGGCCAACGTCCTGACTTTC
>few|TRBV29-1|TRBJ1-1|.
CSVVLVGRGAEAFF
TGCAGCGTTGTTCTTGTAGGGCGGGGGGCTGAAGCTTTCTTT
>few|TRBV29-1|TRBJ2-2|TRBD1
CSVVGTGSPGELFF
TGCAGCGTTGTCGGGACAGGGTCTCCCGGGGAGCTGTTTTTT
>few|TRBV7-3|TRBJ1-1|.
CASSLTGWNTEAFF
TGTGCCAGCAGCCTTACAGGGTGGAACACTGAAGCTTTCTTT
>.|TRBV5-6|TRBJ2-7|TRBD1
CASRPGTGFDEQYF
TGTGCCAGCAGACCCGGGACAGGGTTCGACGAGCAGTACTTC
>.|TRBV29-1|TRBJ2-7|.
CSVGGQVGEQYF
TGCAGCGTTGGGGGGCAGGTCGGGGAGCAGTACTTC
>few|TRBV29-1|TRBJ2-2|.
CSAETQGTNTGELFF
TGCAGCGCCGAAACTCAGGGGACAAACACCGGGGAGCTGTTTTTT
>.|TRBV30|TRBJ2-7|.
CAWRGRSSYEQYF
TGTGCCTGGAGGGGGAGAAGCTCCTACGAGCAGTACTTC
>few|TRBV9|TRBJ2-2|TRBD2
CASSVPRSGGTGELFF
TGTGCCAGCAGCGTTCCTCGGAGCGGGGGAACCGGGGAGCTGTTTTTT
>few|TRBV29-1|TRBJ1-1|TRBD1
CSVTTGWDTEAFF
TGCAGCGTCACGACAGGGTGGGACACTGAAGCTTTCTTT
>many|TRBV5-1|TRBJ1-2|.
CASSPNWSYGYTF
TGCGCCAGCAGCCCGAATTGGTCCTATGGCTACACCTTC
>.|TRBV7-7|TRBJ2-2|.
CASSTGVGELFF
TGTGCTAGCAGCACAGGAGTCGGGGAGCTGTTTTTT
>.|TRBV9|TRBJ2-5|.
CASSGGSFSQETQYF
TGTGCCAGCAGCGGCGGGTCCTTCTCACAAGAGACCCAGTACTTC
>.|TRBV4-1|TRBJ1-1|.
CASSQAKPPGVEAFF
TGCGCCAGCAGCCAAGCTAAACCCCCCGGGGTTGAAGCTTTCTTT
>.|TRBV2|TRBJ2-7|.
CASSEGGRVGEQYF
TGTGCCAGCAGTGAAGGTGGCAGGGTGGGCGAGCAGTACTTC
>.|TRBV29-1|TRBJ2-7|.
CSVEDPGGGTYEQYF
TGCAGCGTTGAAGATCCGGGGGGCGGAACCTACGAGCAGTACTTC
>.|TRBV7-2|TRBJ2-7|TRBD2
CASSPSSGLATYEQYF
TGTGCCAGCAGCCCATCTTCCGGACTAGCGACCTACGAGCAGTACTTC
>.|TRBV30|TRBJ1-5|TRBD1
CAWSVRGQGAQPQHF
TGTGCCTGGAGTGTACGAGGACAGGGGGCTCAGCCCCAGCATTTT
>few|TRBV25-1|TRBJ2-5|.
CASWGQETQYF
TGTGCCAGCTGGGGGCAAGAGACCCAGTACTTC
>.|TRBV9|TRBJ1-2|.
CASSAEGGYTF
TGTGCCAGCAGCGCGGAAGGTGGCTACACCTTC
>.|TRBV4-3|TRBJ2-3|TRBD2
CASSLYFGLAGGTDTQYF
TGCGCCAGCAGCCTCTACTTTGGACTAGCGGGAGGCACAGATACGCAGTATTTT
>few|TRBV29-1|TRBJ2-7|.
CSVEGVGSSYEQYF
TGCAGCGTTGAAGGGGTGGGCTCCTCCTACGAGCAGTACTTC
>once|TRBV29-1|TRBJ2-7|TRBD1
CSVSFPGQAYEQYF
TGCAGCGTTTCGTTTCCCGGACAGGCCTACGAGCAGTACTTC
>.|TRBV15|TRBJ2-7|.
CATSRADTGFLQYF
TGTGCCACCAGCAGAGCCGATACGGGATTCTTGCAGTACTTC
>few|TRBV7-9|TRBJ2-7|.
CASSYTGAYEQYF
TGTGCCAGCAGCTACACGGGAGCCTACGAGCAGTACTTC
>.|TRBV11-2|TRBJ2-2|.
CASSRALSPNTGELFF
TGTGCCAGCAGCCGGGCCTTGAGCCCGAACACCGGGGAGCTGTTTTTT
>.|TRBV29-1|TRBJ2-5|.
CSVAGSQETQYF
TGCAGCGTTGCGGGGTCACAGGAGACCCAGTACTTC